This T cell receptor (beta chain) is from a study of CD4 T cells in relation to SARS-CoV-2 and coronaviruses. Unexposed donor CD4+ T cells date from 2011-2018, before the COVID-19 pandemic. The cells were cultured for approximately ten days before CD4+ T cells were isolated. The table came from immunoSEQ multiplex PCR; TCRdb's copy has only in-frame clones and leaves some out. There are 15,000 to 20,000 clones in the sample; about 73% occur only once, and approximately 30% lies in the top ten. A remark on this clone: Its antigen is currently unknown.

Looked up from germline, CDR1 is KGHSH and CDR2 is LQKENI. CDR3 size: 14 residues. V gave up 1 base and J gave up 4 bases, with 10 bases separating them. V is TRBV18 and J is TRBJ2-5; no firm D call. Sequenced input: CD4+ T cells from PBMCs, cultured in vitro. The sequence came from a human donor in good health. This CDR3 reads CASSPLSSGETQYF. CDR3 nucleotides: TGTGCCAGCTCACCACTAAGCTCGGGAGAGACCCAGTACTTC.